The sequence of this TCR beta chain was determined in a study of blood T cells in healthy people across ages. This clonotype has at least ten counts. With a J-beta primer mix and a sample-barcoded 5' primer, a second PCR ran roughly 6 to 11 cycles. Template switching added a 12-random-nucleotide identifier to every cDNA molecule. TCRdb redid the calling of the 5' RACE reads with MiXCR, one entry per CDR3 protein. Of roughly 640,000 distinct CDR3 sequences listed, about 30% are singletons. V was shortened by 7 bases and J by 4 bases, with 14 bases between the two germline ends. CDR1 is MDHEN, CDR2 SYDVKM, per germline. CDR3 length: 13 residues. The draw of peripheral blood yielded ten milliliters from each donor.

This TCR came from a woman of 80 years or more in good health. Input material: blood. The chain carries TRBV28 and TRBJ2-7; maybe TRBD2 (7 bases). CDR3 coding DNA: TGTGCCAGCACCACTCGGGGGGCGTACGAGCAGTACTTC. Protein product: CASTTRGAYEQYF.